These 17 T cell receptor beta chains were sequenced from one sample in a study of Tregs in tolerant kidney transplant recipients. Assay: immunoSEQ multiplex PCR; the TCRdb copy retains only in-frame clones and omits some. The data show some 90,000 clones, approximately 94% seen once. The specimen was CD8+ T cells from blood. The receptors were sampled from a human donor in good health.

The chain joins TRBV5-6 to TRBJ1-5, with D possibly matching TRBD1 (5 bases). Germline CDR1 SGHDT, CDR2 YYEEEE. Trimming shortened V by 5 bases and J by 0 bases, and 21 bases separated the two germline ends. The CDR3 runs 18 residues. The CDR3 region has the DNA TGTGCCAGCAGTCACTCCGGGACGCACACTAATAGCAATCAGCCCCAGCATTTT. Its protein product is CASSHSGTHTNSNQPQHF.

The rearrangement joins TRBV6-5 to TRBJ1-1; TRBD1 aligns across 8 bases. V lost 7 bases and J lost 5; bases outside the gene matches: 6. This CDR3 has 13 residues. Germline-derived CDR1 and CDR2 are MNHEY and SVGAGI. The CDR3 DNA follows: TGTGCCAGCACCCAGCAGGGGGCTACTGAAGCTTTCTTT. Its protein is CASTQQGATEAFF.

The gene calls are TRBV29-1 and TRBJ2-1; 14 bases agree with TRBD2. The CDR3 sequence is 15 residues long. In germline, CDR1 is SQVTM, CDR2 ANQGSEA. The V and J ends lost 5 bases and 8 bases, in that order; junction bases with no gene match: 8. The CDR3 nucleotides read TGCAGCGTTACCCCCGGGACTAGCGGGAGCTATGAGCAGTTCTTC. Amino acid sequence: CSVTPGTSGSYEQFF.

This chain connects TRBV5-4 to TRBJ2-1, with D maybe TRBD2 (6 bases). The CDR3 length is 12 residues. CDR1 and CDR2 from the germline V gene are SGHNT and YYREEE (reference sequence). Trimming removed 9 bases at V and 6 bases at J, with 13 bases between. The chain's CDR3 is CANGGPGNEQFF. The CDR3 DNA reads as TGTGCCAACGGGGGTCCGGGCAATGAGCAGTTCTTC.

The chain recombines TRBV5-4 with TRBJ2-7, with 8 bases aligning to TRBD1. In germline, CDR1 is SGHNT, CDR2 YYREEE (reference sequence). The CDR3 is 17 residues long. Unmatched junction bases numbered 14, after V lost 3 bases and J lost 3 bases. The DNA for the CDR3 is TGTGCCAGCAGCTGGGCAACCGGGACAGGAGGGATCTACGAGCAGTACTTC. As protein: CASSWATGTGGIYEQYF.

The chain couples TRBV27 to TRBJ2-7; 10 bases map to TRBD1. Germline loops: CDR1 MNHEY, CDR2 SMNVEV (reference sequence). The CDR3 runs 17 residues. V trimming: 7 bases; J trimming: 4 bases; junction bases outside the gene matches: 16. The CDR3 loop is CASTPSRGDRGGYEQYF. The CDR3 DNA reads as TGTGCCAGCACTCCCAGCCGGGGGGACAGGGGTGGGTACGAGCAGTACTTC.

The V call is TRBV5-1, the J call TRBJ2-2, with D unresolved. V lost 3 bases and J 0 bases, leaving 12 bases between the germline ends. CDR3 length equals 16 residues. CDR1 and CDR2 from the germline V gene are SGHRS and YFSETQ. CDR3 DNA: TGCGCCAGCAGCTACCAGCGACGGCCGAACACCGGGGAGCTGTTTTTT. Its translation is CASSYQRRPNTGELFF.

In DNA form, the CDR3 reads TGTGCCATCAGTGAAAGTGGGGATACCCCAATCACCAATGAGCAGTTCTTC. The encoded protein is CAISESGDTPITNEQFF. This chain connects TRBV10-3 to TRBJ2-1, with D uncertain. CDR1 is ENHRY, CDR2 SYGVKD, per germline. With 3 bases removed from V and 6 bases from J, the gap between germline ends came to 21 bases. The CDR3 sequence is 17 residues long.

The J gene is TRBJ2-1, the V gene TRBV9; no reliable D call. There are 14 residues in the CDR3. The V end lost 5 bases, the J end lost 4 bases, and 13 bases lay between the germline ends. Germline V gives CDR1 SGDLS, CDR2 YYNGEE. This chain's CDR3 is CASSKYPGYNEQFF. CDR3 sequence (DNA): TGTGCCAGCAGTAAATACCCTGGATACAATGAGCAGTTCTTC. The variable domain in full, completed from reference TRBV9 and TRBJ2-1, reads DSGVTQTPKHLITATGQRVTLRCSPRSGDLSVYWYQQSLDQGLQFLIQYYNGEERAKGNILERFSAQQFPDLHSELNLSSLELGDSALYFCASSKYPGYNEQFFGPGTRLTVL.

The chain recombines TRBV27 with TRBJ2-3; no firm D call. CDR1 is MNHEY, CDR2 SMNVEV, per germline (reference sequence). This CDR3 spans 13 amino acids. V was shortened by 5 bases and J by 6 bases, with 12 bases between the two germline ends. The CDR3 nucleotides are TGTGCCAGCAGTAAGTCGTCAGTGGATACGCAGTATTTT. Translation gives CASSKSSVDTQYF.

The chain employs TRBV6-5 and TRBJ2-5; 10 nucleotides agree with TRBD2. Germline CDR1 and CDR2: MNHEY and SVGAGI. Losses at the gene ends were 7 bases for V and 4 bases for J; bases not matched to a gene: 9. The CDR3 covers 15 residues. CDR3 nucleotide sequence: TGTGCCAGCAATGGGGCTAGCGGGAGTCGAGAGACCCAGTACTTC. Translating gives CASNGASGSRETQYF.

V is TRBV29-1 and J is TRBJ2-7; 7 positions match TRBD1. Germline trimming cut 6 bases from V and 3 bases from J; bases unmatched to any gene: 5. The CDR3 consists of 12 residues. Per germline, CDR1 SQVTM and CDR2 ANQGSEA. For the CDR3, the DNA is TGCAGCGTCCGGACAGGATACTACGAGCAGTACTTC. Its protein product is CSVRTGYYEQYF.

The chain uses TRBV19 and TRBJ1-1; D is unresolved. CDR1 and CDR2 from the germline V gene are LNHDA and SQIVND (reference sequence). This CDR3 has 13 residues. The V and J ends lost 5 bases and 1 base respectively, with 8 bases between them. CDR3 bases: TGTGCCAGTAGTGAGAAGGCGAACACTGAAGCTTTCTTT. Translated, it gives CASSEKANTEAFF.

J is TRBJ1-1 and V is TRBV19, with a weak D call TRBD1 (6 bases). The CDR3 is made up of 13 amino acids. Germline CDR1 LNHDA, CDR2 SQIVND (reference sequence). Trimming removed 6 bases from V and 6 bases from J, with 14 bases in between. The CDR3 reads CASRPGGFPEAFF. CDR3 DNA: TGTGCCAGTAGGCCCGGGGGCTTCCCTGAAGCTTTCTTT.

This clone was seen just once. The chain links TRBV11-2 to TRBJ1-4; D is uncertain. Germline CDR1 and CDR2: SGHAT and FQNNGV. Trimming took 0 bases from V and 7 from J, leaving 21 bases between them. This CDR3 has 18 residues. The DNA of the CDR3 is TGTGCCAGCAGCTTAGATTCGGTTGTCTACCGGGTAATTGAAAAACTGTTTTTT. Translated: CASSLDSVVYRVIEKLFF.

This clone was observed a few times. The chain joins TRBV5-6 to TRBJ1-5; D is perhaps TRBD1 (6 bases). Trimming took off 3 bases at V and 4 bases at J, with 14 bases between the two ends. This CDR3 spans 15 amino acids. Germline V gene data show CDR1 as SGHDT and CDR2 as YYEEEE. The CDR3 DNA follows: TGTGCCAGCAGCTCATTACAGGGAGCAAATCAGCCCCAGCATTTT. This gives the protein CASSSLQGANQPQHF.

The CDR3 loop reads CASSQLLLAGEQETQYF. The DNA of the CDR3 is TGCGCCAGCAGCCAACTACTACTAGCGGGGGAACAAGAGACCCAGTACTTC. The chain has TRBV4-1 and TRBJ2-5; 11 bases match TRBD2. The V segment lost 2 bases and the J segment 2 bases; nucleotides outside the gene matches: 7. Germline lookup yields CDR1 MGHRA and CDR2 YSYEKL. The length of the CDR3 is 17 residues.